Following are 14 T cell receptor beta chains from one sample sequenced in a study of blood T cell repertoires in COVID-19. Profiling relied on immunoSEQ multiplex PCR, and the TCRdb table lists in-frame clones only, not all of them. Of a few hundred thousand clones in the sample, roughly 90% were seen once. Specimen: peripheral blood. Every receptor here comes from a woman in her 30s with COVID-19, enrolled during active disease.

The V call is TRBV19, the J call TRBJ1-2; D might be TRBD1 (5 bases). Germline V CDR1 and CDR2: LNHDA, SQIVND (reference sequence). The CDR3 loop spans 14 amino acids. V lost 3 bases to trimming and J lost 3 bases, with 11 bases between them. CDR3 sequence: CASSISLTDYGYTF. In nucleotides, the CDR3 is TGTGCCAGTAGTATTTCCCTGACAGACTATGGCTACACCTTC.

Only a few counts were recorded for this clone. The chain joins TRBV14 to TRBJ2-1; 12 nucleotides match TRBD2. The CDR3 sequence is 15 residues long. Unmatched junction bases numbered 7, after V lost 4 bases and J lost 9 bases. Germline V gives CDR1 SGHDN, CDR2 FVKESK. For the CDR3, the DNA is TGTGCCAGCAGCCTATTAGGACTAGCGGGGAGTGAGCAGTTCTTC. Protein product: CASSLLGLAGSEQFF.

The gene calls are TRBV9 and TRBJ2-4; TRBD2 might be the D (6 bases). V lost 3 bases and J 9 bases, leaving 16 bases between the germline ends. Germline-derived CDR1 and CDR2 are SGDLS and YYNGEE. The CDR3 is 14 amino acids. The CDR3 is CASSAPRTNGIQYF. CDR3 in DNA: TGTGCCAGCAGCGCCCCAAGGACTAACGGCATTCAGTACTTC.

The chain joins TRBV27 to TRBJ2-7; 9 nucleotides align to TRBD2. The J segment lost 4 bases and the V segment lost 6 bases, leaving 7 bases of the junction unmatched. Per germline, CDR1 MNHEY and CDR2 SMNVEV (reference sequence). This CDR3 contains 14 residues. The CDR3 loop reads CASRRGAGGYEQYF. For the CDR3, the DNA is TGTGCCAGCAGGAGAGGAGCGGGGGGTTACGAGCAGTACTTC.

J is TRBJ1-3 and V is TRBV2, with unresolved D. The CDR3 spans 15 residues. V lost 8 bases, J lost 4 bases, and 18 bases lay in between. CDR1 is SNHLY, CDR2 FYNNEI, per germline. The CDR3 protein is CASSQSILYGNTIYF. The CDR3 nucleotides read TGTGCCAGCTCACAATCAATCCTGTACGGAAACACCATATATTTT.

This rearrangement joins TRBV14 to TRBJ2-5, with TRBD2 identical over 8 bases. The V and J ends lost 2 bases and 5 bases, in that order; junction bases with no gene match: 4. The CDR3 is 14 residues long. Germline V CDR1 and CDR2: SGHDN, FVKESK. The CDR3 sequence: CASSQSRGRETQYF. CDR3 nucleotides: TGTGCCAGCAGCCAATCGCGCGGGAGGGAGACCCAGTACTTC.

The rearrangement links TRBV3-1 (or the pseudogene TRBV3-2) to TRBJ2-2; perhaps TRBD2 as D (6 bases). The CDR3 covers 15 residues. The V and J ends lost 0 bases and 4 bases respectively, with 9 bases between them. Germline lookup yields CDR1 LGHDT and CDR2 YNNKEL (reference sequence). This CDR3 is CASSQEGGRTGELFF. Written as DNA, the CDR3 is TGTGCCAGCAGCCAAGAGGGGGGACGCACCGGGGAGCTGTTTTTT.

This clone was seen a single time. The genes are TRBV7-2 and TRBJ1-5; 11 nucleotides line up with TRBD1. J lost 5 bases, V lost 2 bases, and 14 bases had no gene match. This CDR3 region has 19 residues. Germline V gene lookup returns CDR1 SGHTA and CDR2 FQGNSA. CDR3 protein: CASSLPTTRWTGGYQPQHF. The DNA of the CDR3 is TGTGCCAGCAGCTTACCCACTACTCGATGGACAGGGGGCTATCAGCCCCAGCATTTT.

This chain uses TRBV14 with TRBJ2-1; 7 nucleotides match TRBD2. The V segment lost 5 bases and the J segment 2 bases; nucleotides outside the gene matches: 3. In germline, CDR1 is SGHDN, CDR2 FVKESK. This CDR3 comprises 14 residues. As DNA, the CDR3 is TGTGCCAGCAGCGTACTAGCGACCTACAATGAGCAGTTCTTC. Translating gives CASSVLATYNEQFF. The full variable domain, its missing parts supplied by reference TRBV14 and TRBJ2-1, is EAGVTQFPSHSVIEKGQTVTLRCDPISGHDNLYWYRRVMGKEIKFLLHFVKESKQDESGMPNNRFLAERTGGTYSTLKVQPAELEDSGVYFCASSVLATYNEQFFGPGTRLTVL.

This chain uses TRBV6-5 with TRBJ2-5, with D possibly matching TRBD1 (6 bases). CDR1 is MNHEY, CDR2 SVGAGI, per germline. Between the trimmed V and J ends, which lost 6 bases and 1 base, there was a span of 15 bases. This CDR3 comprises 15 residues. In DNA form, the CDR3 reads TGTGCCAGCAGGACTTCGACAGGACTCCAAGAGACCCAGTACTTC. Protein product: CASRTSTGLQETQYF.

The chain employs TRBV6-5 and TRBJ2-5; 9 bases fit TRBD2. Germline CDR1 MNHEY, CDR2 SVGAGI. The CDR3 is made up of 14 amino acids. J was trimmed by 4 bases and V by 7 bases; bases with no gene match: 7. Here the CDR3 reads CASKPGTSSETQYF. CDR3 in DNA: TGTGCCAGCAAGCCCGGGACTAGCTCAGAGACCCAGTACTTC.

The chain recombines TRBV7-2 with TRBJ1-1, with D possibly TRBD1 on 6 matching bases. The CDR3 totals 15 residues. Germline values: CDR1 SGHTA, CDR2 FQGNSA. V was clipped by 0 bases and J by 3 bases, with 11 bases between them. The CDR3 nucleotides read TGTGCCAGCAGCTTAGCAAACAGGGTGGACACTGAAGCTTTCTTT. This sequence encodes CASSLANRVDTEAFF.

This chain uses TRBV28 with TRBJ1-1; perhaps TRBD1 as D (5 bases). Trimming left V 6 bases short and J 1 base short, with 12 bases between. CDR1 is MDHEN, CDR2 SYDVKM, per germline. The CDR3 runs 14 residues. DNA of the CDR3: TGTGCCAGCAGCCCAGACAGACAGAACACTGAAGCTTTCTTT. Translating it yields CASSPDRQNTEAFF.

V and J are TRBV3-1 (or the pseudogene TRBV3-2) and TRBJ2-2; 8 bases fit TRBD2. This CDR3 has 15 residues. The trim removed 6 bases at V and 7 bases at J, leaving 10 bases unmatched. The germline V gene encodes CDR1 LGHDT and CDR2 YNNKEL (reference sequence). CDR3 nucleotide sequence: TGTGCCAGCAGACCGAGCGGGAGATGGGGCGGGGAGCTGTTTTTT. It encodes CASRPSGRWGGELFF.